This TCR beta chain was retrieved from a study of control samples from healthy donors and cancer patients. The CDR3 spans 14 residues. CDR1 and CDR2 (germline): MGHRA, YSYEKL. V shed 5 bases, J shed 4 bases, and the junction held 7 bases outside the gene matches. TCRdb keeps only in-frame clones here, not all; method: immunoSEQ multiplex PCR. In total, the table holds about 200,000 clones. This receptor was obtained from a woman in her twenties or thirties in good health. The rearrangement uses TRBV4-1 and TRBJ1-1; 7 nucleotides agree with TRBD1. Specimen: blood. CDR3 amino acids: CASSAPGQSTEAFF. The CDR3 DNA sequence: TGCGCCAGCAGCGCTCCGGGACAGAGCACTGAAGCTTTCTTT.